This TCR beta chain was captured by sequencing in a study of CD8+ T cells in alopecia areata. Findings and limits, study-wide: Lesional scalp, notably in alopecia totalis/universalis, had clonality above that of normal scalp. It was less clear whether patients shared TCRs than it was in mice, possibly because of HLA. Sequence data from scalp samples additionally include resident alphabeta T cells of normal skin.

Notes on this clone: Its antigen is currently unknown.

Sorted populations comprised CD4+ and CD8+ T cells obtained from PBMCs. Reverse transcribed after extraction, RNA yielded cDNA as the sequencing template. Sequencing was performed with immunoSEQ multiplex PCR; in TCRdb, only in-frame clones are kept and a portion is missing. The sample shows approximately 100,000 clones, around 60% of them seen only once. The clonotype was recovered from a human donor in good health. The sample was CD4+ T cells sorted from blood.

Written as DNA, the CDR3 is TGCACCACCCGACAAACAGATACGCAGTATTTT. Encoded protein: CTTRQTDTQYF. The genes are TRBV29-1 and TRBJ2-3; D is unclear. Germline CDR1 and CDR2: SQVTM and ANQGSEA. The CDR3 contains 11 residues.